This T cell receptor (beta chain) was identified during a study of T cell repertoires in cytomegalovirus infection. Study context: Evidence of both CMV infection and a matching HLA type came from public TCR beta signatures. Findings of the study overall: It was HLA-C-restricted CMV-specific TCR beta clonotypes that dominated the response ex vivo.

MiXCR, applied by TCRdb to the reads, yields one record per CDR3 protein. The data contain 500,000 to 600,000 distinct CDR3 sequences, about 17% of them singletons. V shed 2 bases and J shed 7 bases, with 14 bases lying between them. There are 15 residues in the CDR3. This clonotype was counted between two and nine times. Antigen unknown. The TCR was taken from a human donor in good health (CMV status not recorded). Some clones in this sample may be carry-over from other donors' samples. The sequenced sample was CD8+ T cells from PBMCs. The chain is built from TRBV12-3 or TRBV12-4 and TRBJ1-4, with D hard to call. CDR3: CASSLLAREGEKLFF. The CDR3 nucleotides read TGTGCCAGCAGTTTATTGGCCCGAGAGGGTGAAAAACTGTTTTTT.